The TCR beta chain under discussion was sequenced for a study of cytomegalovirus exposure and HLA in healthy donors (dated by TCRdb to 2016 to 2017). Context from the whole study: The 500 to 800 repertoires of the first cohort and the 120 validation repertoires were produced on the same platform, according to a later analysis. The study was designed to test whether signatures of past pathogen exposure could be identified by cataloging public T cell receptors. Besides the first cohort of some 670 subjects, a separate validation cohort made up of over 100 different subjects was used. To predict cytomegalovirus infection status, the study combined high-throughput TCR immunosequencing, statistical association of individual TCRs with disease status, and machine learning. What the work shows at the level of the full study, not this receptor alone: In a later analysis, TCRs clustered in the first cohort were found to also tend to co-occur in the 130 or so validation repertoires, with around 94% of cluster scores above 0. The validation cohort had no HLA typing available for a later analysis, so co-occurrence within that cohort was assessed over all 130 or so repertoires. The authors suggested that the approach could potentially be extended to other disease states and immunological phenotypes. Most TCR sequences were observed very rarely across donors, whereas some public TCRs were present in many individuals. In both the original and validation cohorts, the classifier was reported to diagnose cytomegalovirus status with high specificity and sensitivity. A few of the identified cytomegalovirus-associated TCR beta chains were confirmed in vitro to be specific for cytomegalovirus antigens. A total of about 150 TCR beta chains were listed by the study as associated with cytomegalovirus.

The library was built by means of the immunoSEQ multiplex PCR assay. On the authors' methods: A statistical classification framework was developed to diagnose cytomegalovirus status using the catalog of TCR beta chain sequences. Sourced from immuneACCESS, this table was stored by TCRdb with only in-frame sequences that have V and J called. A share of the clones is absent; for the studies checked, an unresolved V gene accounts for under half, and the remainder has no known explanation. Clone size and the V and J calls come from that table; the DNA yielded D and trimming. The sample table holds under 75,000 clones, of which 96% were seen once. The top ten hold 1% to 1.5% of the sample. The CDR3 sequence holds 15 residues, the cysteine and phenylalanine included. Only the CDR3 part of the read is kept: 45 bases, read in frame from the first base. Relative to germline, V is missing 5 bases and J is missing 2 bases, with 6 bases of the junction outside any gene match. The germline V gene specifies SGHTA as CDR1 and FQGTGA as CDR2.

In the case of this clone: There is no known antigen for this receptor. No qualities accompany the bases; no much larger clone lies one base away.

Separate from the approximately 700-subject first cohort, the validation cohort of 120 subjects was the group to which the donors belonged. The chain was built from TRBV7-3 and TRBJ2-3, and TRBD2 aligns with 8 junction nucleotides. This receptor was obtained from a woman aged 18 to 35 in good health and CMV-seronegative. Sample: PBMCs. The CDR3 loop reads CASSPLAGDTDTQYF. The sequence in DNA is TGTGCCAGCAGCCCCCTAGCGGGCGACACAGATACGCAGTATTTT.